These T cell receptor beta chains were read from a single sample in a study of siplizumab effects on memory and regulatory T cells. This table comes from immunoSEQ multiplex PCR, and its TCRdb copy is limited to in-frame clones, with some not included. The table includes some 99,000 clones, about 91% detected once. Sample: Tregs sorted from blood. The receptors come from a human donor in good health. CDR3s include the opening cysteine and the closing phenylalanine or tryptophan. The order of the fields is CDR3 protein, V gene, J gene.

cdr3_aa: CASSDSIHRVVQNIQYF; v_call: TRBV6-4; j_call: TRBJ2-4
cdr3_aa: CASSIDISGSRTEAFF; v_call: TRBV19; j_call: TRBJ1-1
cdr3_aa: CAWSGGNAYGYTF; v_call: TRBV30; j_call: TRBJ1-2
cdr3_aa: CASSVGGIEQYF; v_call: TRBV2; j_call: TRBJ2-7
cdr3_aa: CASRRFAEGNYGYTF; v_call: TRBV6-5; j_call: TRBJ1-2
cdr3_aa: CASSLTIRGYTF; v_call: TRBV28; j_call: TRBJ1-2
cdr3_aa: CASSELAPQYF; v_call: TRBV2; j_call: TRBJ2-3
cdr3_aa: CASSRGLTSGNTIYF; v_call: TRBV19; j_call: TRBJ1-3
cdr3_aa: CAWSSQGAPQYF; v_call: TRBV30; j_call: TRBJ2-7
cdr3_aa: CASRLSGLAGHNEQFF; v_call: TRBV6-6; j_call: TRBJ2-1
cdr3_aa: CASSPRGLAGHEQFF; v_call: TRBV4-2; j_call: TRBJ2-1
cdr3_aa: CASSLSLGETQYF; v_call: TRBV5-4; j_call: TRBJ2-5
cdr3_aa: CASRPGGEYEQYF; v_call: TRBV5-1; j_call: TRBJ2-7
cdr3_aa: CASSERIGTRDTGELFF; v_call: TRBV6-1; j_call: TRBJ2-2
cdr3_aa: CAIGLAGGNEQYF; v_call: TRBV10-3; j_call: TRBJ2-7
cdr3_aa: CASTPQGGNYEQYF; v_call: TRBV18; j_call: TRBJ2-7
cdr3_aa: CCTRMGTEAFF; v_call: TRBV5-1; j_call: TRBJ1-1
cdr3_aa: CASSRGQGRQETQYF; v_call: TRBV5-4; j_call: TRBJ2-5
cdr3_aa: CSARTKDTQYF; v_call: TRBV20-1; j_call: TRBJ2-3
cdr3_aa: CASSLSTPFGNQPQHF; v_call: TRBV5-4; j_call: TRBJ1-5
cdr3_aa: CASSLLGYGYTF; v_call: TRBV11-2; j_call: TRBJ1-2
cdr3_aa: CASSKARTSGSYEQYF; v_call: TRBV7-2; j_call: TRBJ2-7
cdr3_aa: CAISAGTSTDEEETQYF; v_call: TRBV10-3; j_call: TRBJ2-5
cdr3_aa: CASSAGGETEAFF; v_call: TRBV9; j_call: TRBJ1-1
cdr3_aa: CASSLGSGSEQYF; v_call: TRBV7-2; j_call: NA
cdr3_aa: CASSIRPLGGNEQFF; v_call: TRBV19; j_call: TRBJ2-1
cdr3_aa: CASSLTLDEIPSEAFF; v_call: TRBV7-8; j_call: TRBJ1-1
cdr3_aa: CASMGTGGFDYGYTF; v_call: TRBV2; j_call: TRBJ1-2
cdr3_aa: CASSEGTEKLFF; v_call: TRBV2; j_call: TRBJ1-4
cdr3_aa: CASSLRASGGQETQYF; v_call: TRBV5-1; j_call: TRBJ2-5
cdr3_aa: CASSLLFRGGPLAKNIQYF; v_call: TRBV11-2; j_call: TRBJ2-4
cdr3_aa: CASGTAENYGYTF; v_call: TRBV6-1; j_call: TRBJ1-2
cdr3_aa: CASSLGLVLGELFF; v_call: TRBV5-1; j_call: TRBJ2-2
cdr3_aa: CASSLRVRGGYEQYF; v_call: TRBV5-1; j_call: TRBJ2-7
cdr3_aa: CASMRTDIGYEQYF; v_call: TRBV6-4; j_call: TRBJ2-7